This T cell receptor beta chain comes out of a study of blood T cell repertoires in COVID-19. In the study overall: The cDNA or gDNA used as material had been derived from T cells, B-cell-depleted T cells, or PBMCs.

The V end was cut by 0 bases, the J end by 8 bases, with 20 bases between. CDR3 length: 17 amino acids. CDR1 and CDR2 from the germline V gene are LNHDA and SQIVND (reference sequence). TCRdb's copy holds only in-frame clones and misses some; the assay was immunoSEQ multiplex PCR. The table lists 350,000 to 400,000 clones, 75% to 90% of them singletons. The sequence was obtained from a man aged 18-30 years who had recovered from COVID-19. The V call is TRBV19, the J call TRBJ1-5, with a tentative D call TRBD1 (6 bases). The sequencing sample was made of PBMCs or T cells enriched from blood (not recorded which). CDR3 in amino acids: CASSIDLKVRGEEPQHF. CDR3 coding DNA: TGTGCCAGTAGTATAGATCTTAAGGTCAGGGGAGAAGAGCCCCAGCATTTT.